This TCR beta chain was recovered during a study of shared T cell receptors in the human thymus. TCRdb keeps only in-frame clones here, not all; method: immunoSEQ multiplex PCR. The data show approximately 760,000 clones, approximately 85% seen once. Trimming pared 4 bases from V and 7 bases from J, leaving 15 bases between. In germline, CDR1 is SGHNT, CDR2 YYREEE (reference sequence). This CDR3 contains 14 residues. The data were also submitted as part of a second study, on human thymus T cells. That investigation notes: Biased V and J segment usage appeared in thymus and peripheral blood.

This TCR derives from a girl under three years old with a congenital heart defect. Sequencing input: thymocytes. The V call is TRBV5-4, the J call TRBJ2-1; D is unclear. The CDR3 spells CASSPTYSSNEQFF. The CDR3 DNA is TGTGCCAGCAGCCCAACCTACTCAAGTAATGAGCAGTTCTTC.